The 20 T cell receptor beta chains in this list originate from one sample, sequenced in a study of OX40 agonist ivuxolimab in advanced cancers. Assay used: immunoSEQ multiplex PCR; TCRdb lists only in-frame clones, some missing. The table has 40,000 to 50,000 clones, roughly 90% seen once. Sequences were derived from CD4+ or CD8+ T cells sorted from blood, sampled in a trial of the OX40 agonist ivuxolimab. Receptor source: an adult with an advanced solid tumor such as melanoma, head and neck, liver or kidney cancer.

V is TRBV19 and J is TRBJ1-5; 10 nucleotides line up with TRBD1. The CDR3 consists of 16 residues. The trim removed 5 bases at V and 7 bases at J, leaving 11 bases unmatched. CDR1 and CDR2 (germline): LNHDA, SQIVND (reference sequence). The CDR3 loop is CASSRPGTGVFQPQHF. The CDR3 region has the DNA TGTGCCAGTAGTCGCCCCGGGACAGGGGTTTTCCAGCCCCAGCATTTT.

The chain employs TRBV7-9 and TRBJ2-5; perhaps TRBD2 as D (5 bases). The CDR3 loop spans 13 amino acids. V shed 1 base and J shed 5 bases, with 8 bases lying between them. Germline V gene lookup returns CDR1 SEHNR and CDR2 FQNEAQ (reference sequence). The CDR3 sequence is CASSLESGETQYF. CDR3 nucleotides: TGTGCCAGCAGCTTAGAGTCGGGGGAGACCCAGTACTTC.

This chain uses TRBV30 with TRBJ1-2, with 8 bases matching TRBD1. This CDR3 contains 12 residues. Germline values: CDR1 GTSNPN, CDR2 SVGIG (reference sequence). V trimming: 3 bases; J trimming: 4 bases; junction bases outside the gene matches: 1. CDR3 DNA sequence: TGTGCCTGGAGGGGACAGGTCTATGGCTACACCTTC. The encoded protein is CAWRGQVYGYTF.

This sequence joins TRBV9 and TRBJ2-7, with D tentatively TRBD1 (5 bases). Trimming pared 3 bases from V and 0 bases from J, leaving 10 bases between. This CDR3 spans 14 amino acids. Germline V gene data show CDR1 as SGDLS and CDR2 as YYNGEE. CDR3 sequence reads: CASSGTLSSYEQYF. The CDR3 bases are TGTGCCAGCAGCGGGACATTGAGCTCCTACGAGCAGTACTTC.

This clone was found a few times. This chain uses TRBV7-3 with TRBJ2-7, with 9 positions matching TRBD2. The CDR3 totals 14 residues. Per germline, CDR1 SGHTA and CDR2 FQGTGA. V was pared by 3 bases and J by 4 bases, with 4 bases of the junction left unmatched. CDR3 sequence: CASSFGAGGYEQYF. CDR3 nucleotide sequence: TGTGCCAGCAGCTTTGGAGCGGGGGGTTACGAGCAGTACTTC.

The V call is TRBV19, the J call TRBJ1-1; D gene unclear. CDR3 length: 12 residues. Germline V gene lookup returns CDR1 LNHDA and CDR2 SQIVND (reference sequence). CDR3 sequence reads: CASDFGSTEAFF. The CDR3 bases are TGTGCATCTGACTTTGGTTCCACTGAAGCTTTCTTT.

The V gene is TRBV9, the J gene TRBJ2-7; 8 positions match TRBD1. CDR1 and CDR2 (germline): SGDLS, YYNGEE. V lost 0 bases to trimming and J lost 1 base; unmatched junction nucleotides: 6. CDR3 length: 16 amino acids. The CDR3 loop reads CASSVGGQATSYEQYF. The CDR3 DNA reads TGTGCCAGCAGCGTAGGGGGACAGGCCACTTCCTACGAGCAGTACTTC.

The chain links TRBV7-9 to TRBJ2-2; tentative D call: TRBD2 (6 bases). V shed 4 bases and J shed 3 bases, with 15 bases lying between them. Germline CDR1 reads SEHNR; CDR2 reads FQNEAQ (reference sequence). CDR3 length: 16 residues. This CDR3 is CASSSRGGADTGELFF. The DNA of the CDR3 is TGTGCCAGCAGCTCGAGGGGCGGGGCGGACACCGGGGAGCTGTTTTTT.

The chain links TRBV27 to TRBJ2-7; a weak D match, TRBD1 (6 bases). The germline V gene has CDR1 MNHEY and CDR2 SMNVEV (reference sequence). The CDR3 length is 13 residues. Deletions cut 6 bases from V and 0 bases from J, with 9 bases between. CDR3 bases: TGTGCCAGCAGCTCGGGACACTCCTACGAGCAGTACTTC. Residues: CASSSGHSYEQYF.

The J gene is TRBJ2-2, the V gene TRBV4-3; D uncertain. The ends were cut back, 3 bases at V and 1 base at J, with 6 bases in the middle. The V gene's germline CDR1 is LGHNA and CDR2 YSLEER. The CDR3 has 14 residues. The CDR3: CASSHLGNTGELFF. CDR3 in DNA: TGCGCCAGCAGCCATCTGGGGAACACCGGGGAGCTGTTTTTT.

The rearrangement uses TRBV30 and TRBJ1-1; no reliable D call. The CDR3 extends over 14 amino acids. The ends were cut back, 4 bases at V and 0 bases at J, with 12 bases in the middle. Germline V gene data show CDR1 as GTSNPN and CDR2 as SVGIG (reference sequence). The CDR3 reads CAWTSIELNTEAFF. The CDR3 DNA reads TGTGCCTGGACTTCTATAGAATTGAACACTGAAGCTTTCTTT.

The chain carries TRBV5-6 and TRBJ1-5; 9 positions match TRBD1. In germline, CDR1 is SGHDT, CDR2 YYEEEE. The CDR3 totals 16 residues. Trimming took 2 bases from V and 7 from J; bases not matched to a gene: 10. CDR3 residues: CASSFLRDRDWQPQHF. The CDR3 DNA sequence: TGTGCCAGCAGCTTTCTCCGGGACAGGGATTGGCAGCCCCAGCATTTT.

In this sample, this clone turned up once. The J gene is TRBJ2-2, the V gene TRBV6-6; D possibly corresponds to TRBD1 (5 bases). Germline CDR1 is MNHNY and CDR2 is SVGAGI (reference sequence). CDR3 length equals 15 residues. V was pared by 4 bases and J by 8 bases, with 17 bases between. CDR3 in amino acids: CASSLDTGLGGELFF. For the CDR3, the DNA is TGTGCCAGCAGTTTAGATACAGGATTGGGGGGGGAGCTGTTTTTT.

The rearrangement uses TRBV30 and TRBJ2-7; tentative D call: TRBD2 (6 bases). Trimming removed 5 bases at V and 1 base at J, with 12 bases between. Germline V gene lookup returns CDR1 GTSNPN and CDR2 SVGIG (reference sequence). The CDR3 is 13 residues long. The CDR3 protein is CAWDGGQSYEQYF. The CDR3 DNA is TGTGCCTGGGACGGAGGGCAGTCCTACGAGCAGTACTTC.

The chain combines TRBV7-8 with TRBJ2-5; D remains ambiguous. The CDR3 is made up of 11 amino acids. The germline V gene has CDR1 SGHVS and CDR2 FQNEAQ. The V end was cut by 6 bases, the J end by 4 bases, with 6 bases between. In DNA form, the CDR3 reads TGTGCCAGCAGATTAACAGAGACCCAGTACTTC. Translated: CASRLTETQYF.

As DNA, the CDR3 is TGTGCCAGCACCGCAGGAAGTTACTATGGCTACACCTTC. It translates to CASTAGSYYGYTF. The chain uses TRBV7-9 and TRBJ1-2; no clear D gene. CDR1 is SEHNR, CDR2 FQNEAQ, per germline (reference sequence). The CDR3 spans 13 residues. With 7 bases removed from V and 3 bases from J, the gap between germline ends came to 12 bases. Full variable domain (outside the CDR3, taken from reference TRBV7-9 and TRBJ1-2): DTGVSQNPRHKITKRGQNVTFRCDPISEHNRLYWYRQTLGQGPEFLTYFQNEAQLEKSRLLSDRFSAERPKGSFSTLEIQRTEQGDSAMYLCASTAGSYYGYTFGSGTRLTVV.

V gene TRBV5-4 combines with J gene TRBJ2-7, with TRBD2 as a possible D gene (6 bases). Trimming took off 0 bases at V and 4 bases at J, with 17 bases between the two ends. From germline, CDR1 is SGHNT and CDR2 YYREEE (reference sequence). The CDR3 loop spans 16 amino acids. CDR3 region: CASSLDWAGQGYEQYF. DNA of the CDR3: TGTGCCAGCAGCTTGGATTGGGCGGGGCAAGGTTACGAGCAGTACTTC.

The chain is built from TRBV7-9 and TRBJ2-7; 12 bases align to TRBD2. The CDR3 contains 15 residues. Germline trimming cut 5 bases from V and 3 bases from J; bases unmatched to any gene: 5. Germline CDR1 and CDR2: SEHNR and FQNEAQ (reference sequence). In DNA form, the CDR3 reads TGTGCCAGCAGCCCAGGACTAGCGGGGTTCTACGAGCAGTACTTC. Translated, it gives CASSPGLAGFYEQYF.

The V gene is TRBV6-5, the J gene TRBJ2-7, with D possibly called TRBD1 or TRBD2 (6 bases each). This CDR3 has 14 amino acids. Trimming removed 5 bases from V and 2 bases from J, with 13 bases in between. Germline V gene lookup returns CDR1 MNHEY and CDR2 SVGAGI. CDR3 region: CASSPGGGPYEQYF. The CDR3 DNA reads as TGTGCCAGCAGTCCTGGAGGGGGTCCCTACGAGCAGTACTTC.

The V gene is TRBV7-9, the J gene TRBJ1-3; TRBD1 matches 11 bases. CDR1 is SEHNR, CDR2 FQNEAQ, per germline (reference sequence). Trimming took 4 bases from V and 2 from J; bases not matched to a gene: 1. This CDR3 is built from 15 residues. CDR3 protein: CASSSDRGPGNTIYF. Written as DNA, the CDR3 is TGTGCCAGCAGCTCGGACAGGGGGCCTGGAAACACCATATATTTT.